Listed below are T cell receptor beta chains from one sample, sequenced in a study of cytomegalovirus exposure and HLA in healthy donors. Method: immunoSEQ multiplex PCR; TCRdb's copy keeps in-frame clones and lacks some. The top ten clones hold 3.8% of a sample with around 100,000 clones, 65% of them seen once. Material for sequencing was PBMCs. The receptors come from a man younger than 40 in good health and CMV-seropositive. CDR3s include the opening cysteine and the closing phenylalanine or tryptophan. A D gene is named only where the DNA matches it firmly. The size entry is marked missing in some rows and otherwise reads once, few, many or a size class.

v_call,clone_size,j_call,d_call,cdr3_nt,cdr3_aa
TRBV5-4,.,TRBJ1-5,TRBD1,TGTGCCAGCAGCTTGGGAGGAGGGGGCTCCAATCAGCCCCAGCATTTT,CASSLGGGGSNQPQHF
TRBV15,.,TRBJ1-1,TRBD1,TGTGCCACCTCGACAGGGAGCACTGAAGCTTTCTTT,CATSTGSTEAFF
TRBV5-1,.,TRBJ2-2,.,TGCGCCAGCAGCTTCGGAGATAGCTCTGGCACCGGGGAGCTGTTTTTT,CASSFGDSSGTGELFF
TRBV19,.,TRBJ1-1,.,TGTGCCAGTAGCGACCTGGAGGGCACTGAAGCTTTCTTT,CASSDLEGTEAFF
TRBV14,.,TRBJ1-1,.,TGTGCCAGCAGCCAAGTTCGGCAGGCTGAAGCTTTCTTT,CASSQVRQAEAFF
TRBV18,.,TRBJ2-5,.,TGTGCCAGCTCACCTCAGGGGTCGGGGGAGACCCAGTACTTC,CASSPQGSGETQYF
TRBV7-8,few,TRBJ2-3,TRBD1,TGTGCCAGCAGCCACTTCCAGGGGACAGTTCAAAATACGCAGTATTTT,CASSHFQGTVQNTQYF
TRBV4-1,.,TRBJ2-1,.,TGCGCCAGCAGCCAATTCGGGAATGAGCAGTTCTTC,CASSQFGNEQFF
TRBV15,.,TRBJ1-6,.,TGTGCCACCAGCCCAGAACAGTGGGCACCCCTCCACTTT,CATSPEQWAPLHF
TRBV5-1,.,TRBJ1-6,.,TGCGCCAGCAGCTTGTCCGCGAGACAGGACGATTCACCCCTCCACTTT,CASSLSARQDDSPLHF
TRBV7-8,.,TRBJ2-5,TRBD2,TGTGCCAGCAGCTTAGGACTAGCGGGGGGGCGAGAGACCCAGTACTTC,CASSLGLAGGRETQYF
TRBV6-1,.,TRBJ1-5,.,TGTGCCAGCAGTGAGTCGAGGGGCAATCAGCCCCAGCATTTT,CASSESRGNQPQHF
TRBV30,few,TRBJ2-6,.,TGTGCCTGGAGTTACAGACAGGGGGCCAACGTCCTGACTTTC,CAWSYRQGANVLTF
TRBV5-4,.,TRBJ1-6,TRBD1,TGTGCCAGCCGGGACAGTAATTCACCCCTCCACTTT,CASRDSNSPLHF
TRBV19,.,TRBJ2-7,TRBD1,TGTGCCAGTCGGGACAGGGTGTTTGGAGAGCAGTACTTC,CASRDRVFGEQYF
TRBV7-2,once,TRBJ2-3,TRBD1,TGTGCCAGCAGCCCAGTGAAGGGACAGGGGACTACAGATACGCAGTATTTT,CASSPVKGQGTTDTQYF
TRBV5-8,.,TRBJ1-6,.,TGTGCCAGCAGCTTGGGCCAGGGAAGGTCACCCCTCCACTTT,CASSLGQGRSPLHF
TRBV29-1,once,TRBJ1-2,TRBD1,TGCAGCGTGGGGACAGGGAACTATGGCTACACCTTC,CSVGTGNYGYTF
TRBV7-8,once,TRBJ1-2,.,TGTGCCAGCAGCCCTGGGGCTTATGGCTACACCTTC,CASSPGAYGYTF
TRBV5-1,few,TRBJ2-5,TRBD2,TGCGCCAGCAGCTTGAAAAGGACTAGCGGGGGGGCCGTGGAGACCCAGTACTTC,CASSLKRTSGGAVETQYF
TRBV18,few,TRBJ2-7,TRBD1,TGTGCCAGCTCACCACTAGGACAGGGGGTTACCGAGCAGTACTTC,CASSPLGQGVTEQYF
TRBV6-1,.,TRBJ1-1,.,TGTGCCAGCAGTGAAAGGACAAACGAAGCTTTCTTT,CASSERTNEAFF
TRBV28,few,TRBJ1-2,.,TGTGCCAGCAGTTTGGCAGGGCAAGGCTACACCTTC,CASSLAGQGYTF
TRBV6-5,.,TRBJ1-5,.,TGTGCCAGCAGTTTCGGGAGGGGTAACAATCAGCCCCAGCATTTT,CASSFGRGNNQPQHF
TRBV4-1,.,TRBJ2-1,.,TGCGCCAGCAGCCAAGAACAGGCCTACAATGAGCAGTTCTTC,CASSQEQAYNEQFF
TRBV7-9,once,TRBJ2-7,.,TGTGCCAGCAGCTCCTCTAACAGCTACGAGCAGTACTTC,CASSSSNSYEQYF
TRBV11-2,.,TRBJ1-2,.,TGTGCCAGCAGCAAAGGGGCCACAGGGCTCCACTATGGCTACACCTTC,CASSKGATGLHYGYTF
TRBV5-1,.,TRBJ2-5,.,TGCGCCAGCAGCATCGGGTCGACGGAGACCCAGTACTTC,CASSIGSTETQYF